The 24 T cell receptor beta chains in this list originate from one sample, sequenced in a study of T cells in women clearing cervical HPV infection. The table came from immunoSEQ multiplex PCR; TCRdb's copy has only in-frame clones and leaves some out. This sample's clone table lists tens of thousands of clones. The sample consisted of blood buffy coat. The receptors come from a woman aged 18 to 75 with a cervical HPV16 infection that either progressed to CIN3+ or cleared (not recorded which).

Comments on this clone: The read terminates 3 residues before the CDR3 end, so the remaining end is supplied by the germline J gene. The gene calls are TRBV5-1 and TRBJ1-4; D is perhaps TRBD1 (6 bases). Trimming removed 5 bases from V and 5 bases from J, with 19 bases in between. This CDR3 has 16 amino acids. CDR1 is SGHRS, CDR2 YFSETQ, per germline. The sequenced part of the CDR3 DNA is TGCGCCAGCAGGGATGGAACACAGGGAAGAAATGAAAAA. This gives the protein CASRDGTQGRNEK. The whole CDR3 sequence is CASRDGTQGRNEKLFF.

On this clone itself: The read terminates 3 residues ahead of where the CDR3 ends, so the germline J gene completes it. V usage is TRBV4-2 and J usage is TRBJ2-3; TRBD2 matches at 10 bases. This CDR3 has 16 residues. V trimming: 1 base; J trimming: 2 bases; junction bases outside the gene matches: 3. Per the germline V gene, CDR1 is LGHNA and CDR2 is YNFKEQ. CDR3 DNA, as far as it was read: TGTGCCAGCAGCCAAGTGAGCGGGGGGGCCACAGATACG. This encodes CASSQVSGGATDT. The entire CDR3 is CASSQVSGGATDTQYF.

Comments on this clone: From the germline J gene comes the end of the CDR3, since the read stops 3 residues before it. The rearrangement uses TRBV20-1 and TRBJ2-1, with 7 positions matching TRBD2. The trim removed 3 bases at V and 4 bases at J, leaving 9 bases unmatched. Germline V gives CDR1 DFQATT, CDR2 SNEGSKA (reference sequence). This CDR3 has 15 residues. CDR3: CSASLRGRAYNEQFF. Incomplete CDR3 DNA: TGCAGTGCTAGCTTGCGGGGGAGAGCTTACAATGAG.

Regarding this clone: The read is 3 residues too short to cover the CDR3 end, so that end is filled in from the germline J gene. This chain joins TRBV20-1 and TRBJ1-2; D possibly corresponds to TRBD1 (6 bases). CDR3 size: 14 residues. Trimming stripped 1 base from V and 4 bases from J, with 13 bases between. Germline values: CDR1 DFQATT, CDR2 SNEGSKA (reference sequence). CDR3 loop: CSARAGQGPYGYTF. Partial CDR3 DNA: TGCAGTGCTAGAGCCGGTCAGGGGCCCTATGGC.

On this clone itself: The sequenced fragment ends 3 residues before the CDR3 boundary, so the rest is inferred from the germline J gene. J is TRBJ1-2 and V is TRBV20-1; D gene ambiguous. Germline V gives CDR1 DFQATT, CDR2 SNEGSKA (reference sequence). This CDR3 is built from 14 residues. The V and J ends lost 4 bases and 2 bases respectively, with 14 bases between them. The CDR3 loop reads CSATSSQKNYGYTF. Partial CDR3 DNA: TGCAGTGCTACGTCCTCTCAGAAAAACTATGGC.

A word on this clone: The read finishes 3 residues shy of the CDR3 end, and the germline J gene is used to complete it. The V call is TRBV19, the J call TRBJ2-2; D is perhaps TRBD1 (8 bases). Trimming removed 5 bases from V and 5 bases from J, with 18 bases in between. CDR1 and CDR2 (germline): LNHDA, SQIVND (reference sequence). The CDR3 consists of 16 residues. The sequenced part of the CDR3 DNA is TGTGCCAGTAGTCGAGTCAAACAGGGGGGGACCGGGGAG. It is translated as CASSRVKQGGTGE. The full-length CDR3 reads as CASSRVKQGGTGELFF. Based on the CDR3 plus reference TRBV19 and TRBJ2-2, the full variable domain is DGGITQSPKYLFRKEGQNVTLSCEQNLNHDAMYWYRQDPGQGLRLIYYSQIVNDFQKGDIAEGYSVSREKKESFPLTVTSAQKNPTAFYLCASSRVKQGGTGELFFGEGSRLTVL.

For this clone: The CDR3 is cut off 3 residues early in the read; its end comes from the germline J gene. The rearrangement uses TRBV7-9 and TRBJ2-5; TRBD2 might be the D (7 bases). Germline V gene data show CDR1 as SEHNR and CDR2 as FQNEAQ (reference sequence). V lost 5 bases to trimming and J lost 2 bases, with 12 bases between them. This CDR3 comprises 14 residues. Partial CDR3 DNA: TGTGCCAGCAGCGGGGGGGCGTATCAAGAGACC. The encoded protein is CASSGGAYQET. The entire CDR3 sequence reads CASSGGAYQETQYF.

As to this clone: The read terminates 3 residues ahead of where the CDR3 ends, so the germline J gene completes it. The V gene is TRBV30, the J gene TRBJ2-7, with a tentative D call TRBD1 (7 bases). With 0 bases removed from V and 5 bases from J, the gap between germline ends came to 14 bases. Germline CDR1 reads GTSNPN; CDR2 reads SVGIG (reference sequence). CDR3 size: 14 residues. CDR3 amino acids: CAWSVGGTVNEQYF. CDR3 DNA (partial): TGTGCCTGGAGTGTAGGGGGGACAGTCAACGAG. The complete variable domain, with remaining parts taken from reference TRBV30 and TRBJ2-7, reads SQTIHQWPATLVQPVGSPLSLECTVEGTSNPNLYWYRQAAGRGLQLLFYSVGIGQISSEVPQNLSASRPQDRQFILSSKKLLLSDSGFYLCAWSVGGTVNEQYFGPGTRLTVT.

About this clone itself: The CDR3 end lies 3 residues beyond the end of the read and is filled in from the germline J gene. The genes are TRBV20-1 and TRBJ2-2; 7 bases line up with TRBD1. Germline values: CDR1 DFQATT, CDR2 SNEGSKA (reference sequence). V was pared by 3 bases and J by 6 bases, with 13 bases of the junction left unmatched. The CDR3 length is 16 residues. The sequenced part of the CDR3 DNA is TGCAGTGCTAGGCCGGATACAACAGGGGACGCCGGGGAG. Encoded protein: CSARPDTTGDAGE. From start to end, the CDR3 is CSARPDTTGDAGELFF.

About this clone: The read ends 3 residues early relative to the CDR3; the germline J gene fills the gap. This sequence joins TRBV5-4 and TRBJ2-7; possibly TRBD1 for D (6 bases). Trimming removed 2 bases at V and 2 bases at J, with 14 bases between. This CDR3 comprises 15 residues. Germline CDR1 is SGHNT and CDR2 is YYREEE (reference sequence). CDR3 sequence reads: CASSLQGRDPYEQYF. CDR3 DNA, as far as it was read: TGTGCCAGCAGCTTACAGGGTAGGGACCCCTACGAG. The complete variable domain, with remaining parts taken from reference TRBV5-4 and TRBJ2-7, reads ETGVTQSPTHLIKTRGQQVTLRCSSQSGHNTVSWYQQALGQGPQFIFQYYREEENGRGNFPPRFSGLQFPNYSSELNVNALELDDSALYLCASSLQGRDPYEQYFGPGTRLTVT.

About this clone: Read data end 3 residues before the CDR3 end; the end is taken from the germline J gene. This chain uses TRBV7-8 with TRBJ1-6, with D perhaps TRBD1 (6 bases). This CDR3 comprises 14 residues. Germline loops: CDR1 SGHVS, CDR2 FQNEAQ. Trimming removed 5 bases at V and 9 bases at J, with 14 bases between. The CDR3 region is CASSLRTVSSPLHF. Partial CDR3 DNA: TGTGCCAGCAGCCTTCGGACAGTATCTTCACCC. Drawing the rest from reference TRBV7-8 and TRBJ1-6, the complete variable domain is GAGVSQSPRYKVAKRGQDVALRCDPISGHVSLFWYQQALGQGPEFLTYFQNEAQLDKSGLPSDRFFAERPEGSVSTLKIQRTQQEDSAVYLCASSLRTVSSPLHFGNGTRLTVT.

As concerns this clone: From the germline J gene comes the end of the CDR3, since the read stops 3 residues before it. This sequence joins TRBV20-1 and TRBJ1-1; 8 positions match TRBD1. The CDR3 has 17 residues. The V gene's germline CDR1 is DFQATT and CDR2 SNEGSKA (reference sequence). The J segment lost 1 base and the V segment lost 3 bases, leaving 13 bases of the junction unmatched. CDR3 residues: CSASPGGREFGNTEAFF. CDR3 DNA (partial): TGCAGTGCTAGTCCAGGGGGCCGAGAATTCGGGAACACTGAA.

The sequenced part of the CDR3 DNA is TGCAGTGCTAGACAAGGGGACAGGGGAGACACAGATACG. Residues: CSARQGDRGDTDT. In full, the CDR3 is CSARQGDRGDTDTQYF. The chain joins TRBV20-1 to TRBJ2-3; 10 nucleotides match TRBD1. The read comes to an end 3 residues before the CDR3 does, leaving the germline J gene to fill in the end. The junction had 7 bases not matched to a gene; V was cut back by 2 bases and J by 2 bases. This CDR3 is 16 amino acids long. Germline CDR1 and CDR2: DFQATT and SNEGSKA (reference sequence).

Regarding this clone: Read data end 3 residues before the CDR3 end; the end is taken from the germline J gene. V gene TRBV6-2 or TRBV6-3 combines with J gene TRBJ1-2; a weak D match, TRBD1 (6 bases). With 6 bases removed from V and 2 bases from J, the gap between germline ends came to 10 bases. The CDR3 sequence is 13 residues long. The germline gives CDR1 MNHEY, CDR2 SVGEGT. CDR3 residues: CASRHTGNYGYTF. CDR3 DNA, as far as it was read: TGTGCCAGCAGACACACAGGGAACTATGGC.

Comments on this clone: The read terminates 3 residues ahead of where the CDR3 ends, so the germline J gene completes it. The chain links TRBV5-1 to TRBJ2-5; a weak D match, TRBD2 (6 bases). With 4 bases removed from V and 5 bases from J, the gap between germline ends came to 18 bases. CDR3 size: 15 residues. Germline V gene sequence: CDR1 SGHRS, CDR2 YFSETQ. CDR3 DNA, as far as it was read: TGCGCCAGCAGCCCGGTAGGCGGGAATAAGGAGACC. Translated: CASSPVGGNKET. The full CDR3 reads CASSPVGGNKETQYF.

A note on this clone: The read ends 3 residues early relative to the CDR3; the germline J gene fills the gap. The rearrangement uses TRBV4-2 and TRBJ2-7, with 10 positions matching TRBD2. With V trimmed by 0 bases and J by 5 bases, 7 bases remained unmatched. The V gene's germline CDR1 is LGHNA and CDR2 YNFKEQ. This CDR3 region has 16 residues. CDR3 loop: CASSQESSGGPDEQYF. Partial CDR3 DNA: TGTGCCAGCAGCCAAGAGTCTAGCGGGGGTCCCGACGAG.

Of note for this clone: Sequencing ends 3 residues short of the CDR3 end; the germline J gene provides the rest. The J gene is TRBJ2-1, the V gene TRBV11-2, with D perhaps TRBD2 (7 bases). The CDR3 totals 13 residues. V was clipped by 5 bases and J by 7 bases, with 12 bases between them. Germline V gives CDR1 SGHAT, CDR2 FQNNGV. CDR3 loop: CASSRGARNEQFF. The DNA read from the CDR3 is TGTGCCAGCAGCCGGGGGGCGCGGAATGAG.

A remark on this clone: The DNA ends 3 residues before the CDR3 does, and the rest of the CDR3 is filled in from the germline J gene. The chain is built from TRBV18 and TRBJ2-7; 7 bases match TRBD1. Per the germline V gene, CDR1 is KGHSH and CDR2 is LQKENI. The trim removed 3 bases at V and 6 bases at J, leaving 8 bases unmatched. The length of the CDR3 is 14 residues. CDR3 region: CASSPGTAPIEQYF. The sequenced CDR3 bases are TGTGCCAGCTCACCCGGGACAGCTCCTATCGAG.

As to this clone: The CDR3 end lies 3 residues beyond the end of the read and is filled in from the germline J gene. The chain is built from TRBV20-1 and TRBJ2-5; D is unclear. CDR3 length equals 10 residues. Germline CDR1 DFQATT, CDR2 SNEGSKA (reference sequence). V lost 2 bases, J lost 5 bases, and 3 bases lay in between. CDR3 DNA, as far as it was read: TGCAGTGCTAGAAGGGAGACC. Protein: CSARRET. The full CDR3 is CSARRETQYF.

Regarding this clone: The observed sequence ends 3 residues before the CDR3 terminus, with the missing tail filled in from the germline J gene. The chain combines TRBV19 with TRBJ1-2; 9 positions match TRBD1. The CDR3 covers 14 residues. CDR1 and CDR2 from the germline V gene are LNHDA and SQIVND (reference sequence). The covered CDR3 bases are TGTGCCAGTAGGCTGCCGGGACAGGGTGGAAGC. It yields the protein CASRLPGQGGS. In full, the CDR3 is CASRLPGQGGSYTF.

About this clone: Read sequence stops 3 residues before the CDR3 end, and the germline J gene provides the missing end. This chain connects TRBV23-1 to TRBJ1-5; TRBD1 matches at 7 bases. TRBV23-1 is assigned to the ORF class and has an uncertain function. The CDR3 length is 16 residues. V dropped 3 bases and J dropped 4; count of bases not matched to a gene: 9. Here the CDR3 reads CASSHSRTGANQPQHF. The part of the CDR3 DNA that was read is TGCGCCAGCAGTCATTCCAGGACAGGCGCAAATCAGCCC.

Points on this clone: The CDR3 extends 3 residues past the end of the read, so its final part is completed from the germline J gene. The chain employs TRBV5-4 and TRBJ2-1; D is ambiguous. CDR1 and CDR2 (germline): SGHNT, YYREEE (reference sequence). V gave up 7 bases and J gave up 6 bases, with 14 bases separating them. The CDR3 loop spans 13 amino acids. CDR3 amino acids: CASGPVARNEQFF. The covered CDR3 bases are TGTGCCAGCGGCCCGGTAGCTCGCAATGAG.

Regarding this clone: The read ends 3 residues shy of where the CDR3 ends; the end is completed using the germline J gene. The chain couples TRBV10-1 to TRBJ2-1, with D possibly being TRBD2 (6 bases). The V gene lost 6 bases and the J gene lost 5 bases, with 11 bases spanning the gap. CDR3 length: 13 amino acids. Germline V lookup: CDR1 WNHNN, CDR2 SYGVQD (reference sequence). Here the CDR3 reads CASSKGTDNEQFF. Partial CDR3 DNA: TGCGCCAGCAGCAAAGGGACTGACAATGAG.

A note on this clone: Read data end 3 residues before the CDR3 end; the end is taken from the germline J gene. The V and J genes are TRBV4-1 and TRBJ1-1; D possibly corresponds to TRBD1 (5 bases). This CDR3 is 16 amino acids long. V was trimmed by 0 bases and J by 2 bases, leaving 13 bases between them. Germline lookup yields CDR1 MGHRA and CDR2 YSYEKL. Here the CDR3 reads CASSQDPDGGNTEAFF. CDR3 bases read: TGCGCCAGCAGCCAAGATCCTGACGGGGGTAACACTGAA.